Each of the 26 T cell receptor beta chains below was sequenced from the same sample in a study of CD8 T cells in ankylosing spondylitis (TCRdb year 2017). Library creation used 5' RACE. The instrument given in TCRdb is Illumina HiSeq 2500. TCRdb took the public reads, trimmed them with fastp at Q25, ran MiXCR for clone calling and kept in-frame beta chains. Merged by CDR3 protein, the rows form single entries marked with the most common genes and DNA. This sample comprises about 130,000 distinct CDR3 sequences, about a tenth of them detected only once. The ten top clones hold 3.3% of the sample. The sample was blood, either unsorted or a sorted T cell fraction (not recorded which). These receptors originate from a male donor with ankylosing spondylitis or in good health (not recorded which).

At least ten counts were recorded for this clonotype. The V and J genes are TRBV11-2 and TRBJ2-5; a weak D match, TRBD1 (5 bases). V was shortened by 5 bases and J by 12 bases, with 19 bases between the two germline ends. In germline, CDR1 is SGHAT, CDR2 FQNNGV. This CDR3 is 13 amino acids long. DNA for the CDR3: TGTGCCAGCAGCCTCAGGGCGACGTCTCGGAAGTACTTC. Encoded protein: CASSLRATSRKYF. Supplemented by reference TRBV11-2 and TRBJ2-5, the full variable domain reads EAGVAQSPRYKIIEKRQSVAFWCNPISGHATLYWYQQILGQGPKLLIQFQNNGVVDDSQLPKDRFSAERLKGVDSTLKIQPAKLEDSAVYLCASSLRATSRKYFGPGTRLLVL.

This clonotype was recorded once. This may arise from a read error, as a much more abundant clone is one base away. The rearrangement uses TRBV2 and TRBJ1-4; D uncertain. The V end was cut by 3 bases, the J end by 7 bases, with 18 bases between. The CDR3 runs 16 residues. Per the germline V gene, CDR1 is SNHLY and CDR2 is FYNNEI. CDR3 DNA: TGTGCCAGCAGTGACCGGACCCTGCCCTTTGGTGAAAAACTGTTTTTT. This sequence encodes CASSDRTLPFGEKLFF. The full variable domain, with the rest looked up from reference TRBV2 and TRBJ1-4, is EPEVTQTPSHQVTQMGQEVILRCVPISNHLYFYWYRQILGQKVEFLVSFYNNEISEKSEIFDDQFSVERPDGSNFTLKIRSTKLEDSAMYFCASSDRTLPFGEKLFFGSGTQLSVL.

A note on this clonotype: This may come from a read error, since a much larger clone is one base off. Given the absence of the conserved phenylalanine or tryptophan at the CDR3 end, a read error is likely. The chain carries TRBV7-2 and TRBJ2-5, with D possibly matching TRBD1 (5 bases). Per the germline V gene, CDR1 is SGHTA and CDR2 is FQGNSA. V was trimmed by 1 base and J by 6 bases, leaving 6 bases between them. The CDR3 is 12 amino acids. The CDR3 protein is CASSLDRKTQYL. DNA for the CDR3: TGTGCCAGCAGCTTAGACAGGAAGACCCAGTACTTA.

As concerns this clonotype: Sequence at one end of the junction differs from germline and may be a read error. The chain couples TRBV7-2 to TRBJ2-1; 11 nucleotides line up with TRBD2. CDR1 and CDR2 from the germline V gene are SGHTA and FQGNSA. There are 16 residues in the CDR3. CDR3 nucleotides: TGTGCCAGCAGCTTAGCAACCCTAGCGGGAGGCAATGAGCACTTCTTC. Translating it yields CASSLATLAGGNEHFF. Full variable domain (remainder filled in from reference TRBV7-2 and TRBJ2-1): GAGVSQSPSNKVTEKGKDVELRCDPISGHTALYWYRQSLGQGLEFLIYFQGNSAPDKSGLPSDRFSAERTGGSVSTLTIQRTQQEDSAVYLCASSLATLAGGNEHFFGPGTRLTVL.

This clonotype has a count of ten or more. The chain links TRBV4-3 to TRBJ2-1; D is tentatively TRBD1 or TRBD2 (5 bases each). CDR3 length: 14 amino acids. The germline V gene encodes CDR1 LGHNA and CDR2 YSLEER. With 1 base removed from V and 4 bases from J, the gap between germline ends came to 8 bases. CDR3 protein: CASSQGGRYNEQFF. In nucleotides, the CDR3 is TGCGCCAGCAGCCAAGGGGGACGGTACAATGAGCAGTTCTTC.

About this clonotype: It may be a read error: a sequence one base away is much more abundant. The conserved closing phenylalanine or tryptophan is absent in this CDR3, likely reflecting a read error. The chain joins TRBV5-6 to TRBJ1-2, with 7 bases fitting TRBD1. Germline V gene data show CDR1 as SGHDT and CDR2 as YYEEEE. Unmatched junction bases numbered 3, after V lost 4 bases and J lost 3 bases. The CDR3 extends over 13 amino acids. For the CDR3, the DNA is TGTGCCAGCAGCCCAGGACAGGACTATGGCTACACCTTG. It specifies CASSPGQDYGYTL.

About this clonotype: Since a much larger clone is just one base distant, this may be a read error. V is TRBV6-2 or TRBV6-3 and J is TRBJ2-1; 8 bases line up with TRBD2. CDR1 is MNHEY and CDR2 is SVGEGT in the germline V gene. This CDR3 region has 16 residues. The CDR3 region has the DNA TGTTCCAGCAGTTACCTAGCGGGCGTCTCCTACAATGAGCAGTTCTTC. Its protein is CSSSYLAGVSYNEQFF.

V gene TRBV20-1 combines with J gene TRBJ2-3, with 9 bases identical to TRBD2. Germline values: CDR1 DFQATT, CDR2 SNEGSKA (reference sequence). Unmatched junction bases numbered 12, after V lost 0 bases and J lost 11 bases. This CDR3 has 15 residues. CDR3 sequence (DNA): TGCAGTGCTAGAGATGACCCTAGGTCAGCGGGAGGGCAGTATTTT. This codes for CSARDDPRSAGGQYF.

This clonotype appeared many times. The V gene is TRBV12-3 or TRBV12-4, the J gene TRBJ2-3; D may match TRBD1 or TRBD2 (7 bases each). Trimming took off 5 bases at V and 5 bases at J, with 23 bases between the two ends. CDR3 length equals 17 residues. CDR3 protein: CASSITTARGGKDTQYF. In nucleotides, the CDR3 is TGTGCCAGCAGTATCACCACCGCCAGGGGGGGGAAAGATACGCAGTATTTT.

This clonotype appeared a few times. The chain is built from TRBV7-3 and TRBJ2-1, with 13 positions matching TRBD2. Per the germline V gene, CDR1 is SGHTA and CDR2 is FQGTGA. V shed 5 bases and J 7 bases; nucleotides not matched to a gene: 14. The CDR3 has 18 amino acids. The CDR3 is CASSRVSGGLAGANEQFF. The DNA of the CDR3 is TGTGCCAGCAGCCGGGTTTCGGGTGGACTAGCGGGAGCGAATGAGCAGTTCTTC.

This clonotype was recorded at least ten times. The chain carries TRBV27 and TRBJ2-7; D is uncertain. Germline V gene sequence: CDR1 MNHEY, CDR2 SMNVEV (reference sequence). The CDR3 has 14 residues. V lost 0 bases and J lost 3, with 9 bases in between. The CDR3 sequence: CASSLSGKNYEQYF. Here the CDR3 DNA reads TGTGCCAGCAGTTTATCGGGGAAGAACTACGAGCAGTACTTC.

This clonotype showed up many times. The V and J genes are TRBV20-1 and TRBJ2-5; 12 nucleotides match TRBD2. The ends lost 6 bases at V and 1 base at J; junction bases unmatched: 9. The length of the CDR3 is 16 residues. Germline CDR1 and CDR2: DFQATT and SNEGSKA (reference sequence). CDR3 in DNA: TGCAGTGCCACCACCGGACTAGCGGGAATCCAAGAGACCCAGTACTTC. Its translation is CSATTGLAGIQETQYF.

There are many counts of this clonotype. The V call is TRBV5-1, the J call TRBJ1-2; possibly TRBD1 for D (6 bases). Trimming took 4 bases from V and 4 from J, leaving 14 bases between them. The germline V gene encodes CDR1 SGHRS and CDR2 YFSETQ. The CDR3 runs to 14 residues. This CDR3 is CASSPQDSSYGYTF. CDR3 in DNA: TGCGCCAGCAGCCCGCAGGACAGTTCCTATGGCTACACCTTC.

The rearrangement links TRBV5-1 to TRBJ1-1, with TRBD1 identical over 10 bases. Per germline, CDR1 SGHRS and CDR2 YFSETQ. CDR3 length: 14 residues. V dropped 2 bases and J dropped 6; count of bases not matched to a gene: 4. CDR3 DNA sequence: TGCGCCAGCAGCTTAGGGACAGGGGTCCCTGAAGCTTTCTTT. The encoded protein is CASSLGTGVPEAFF.

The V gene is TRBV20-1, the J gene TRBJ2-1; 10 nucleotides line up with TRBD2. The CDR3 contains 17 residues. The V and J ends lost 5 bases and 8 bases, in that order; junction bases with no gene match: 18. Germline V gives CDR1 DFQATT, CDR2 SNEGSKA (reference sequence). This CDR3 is CSASDVPAGGGWHEQFF. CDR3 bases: TGCAGTGCTTCCGACGTGCCAGCGGGAGGGGGGTGGCATGAGCAGTTCTTC.

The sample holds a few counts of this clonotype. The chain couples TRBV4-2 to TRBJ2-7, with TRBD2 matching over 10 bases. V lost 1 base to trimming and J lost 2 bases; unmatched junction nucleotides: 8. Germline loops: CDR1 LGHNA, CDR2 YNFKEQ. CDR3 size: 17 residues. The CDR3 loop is CASSQGTSGRTTYEQYF. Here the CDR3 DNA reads TGTGCCAGCAGCCAAGGGACTAGCGGACGCACCACCTACGAGCAGTACTTC.

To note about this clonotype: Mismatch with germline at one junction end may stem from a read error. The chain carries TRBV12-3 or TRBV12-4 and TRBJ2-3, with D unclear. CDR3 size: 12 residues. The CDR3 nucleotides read TGTGCCAGCAGTTTACTGCGGATAAACACCCTTTTT. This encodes CASSLLRINTLF.

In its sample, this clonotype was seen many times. The CDR3 protein is CSASDVKADTQYF. CDR3 DNA sequence: TGCAGTGCTAGTGACGTAAAGGCGGATACGCAGTATTTT. This chain uses TRBV20-1 with TRBJ2-3, with D unclear. Between the trimmed V and J ends, which lost 3 bases and 6 bases, there was a span of 13 bases. Germline V gives CDR1 DFQATT, CDR2 SNEGSKA (reference sequence). The length of the CDR3 is 13 residues.

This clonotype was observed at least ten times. The CDR3 loop reads CASSLGKLAGVRDTQYF. The DNA for the CDR3 is TGCGCCAGCAGCTTGGGGAAACTAGCGGGAGTTCGAGATACGCAGTATTTT. The chain carries TRBV5-1 and TRBJ2-3; 11 bases match TRBD2. J lost 5 bases, V lost 0 bases, and 8 bases had no gene match. CDR1 is SGHRS and CDR2 is YFSETQ in the germline V gene. CDR3 length: 17 residues.

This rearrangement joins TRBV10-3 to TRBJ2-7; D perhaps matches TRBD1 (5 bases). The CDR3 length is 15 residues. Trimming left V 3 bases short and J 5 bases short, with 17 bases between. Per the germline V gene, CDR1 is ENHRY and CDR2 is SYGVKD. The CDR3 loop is CAISDRVKDPDEQYF. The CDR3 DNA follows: TGTGCCATCAGTGACAGGGTCAAAGACCCCGACGAGCAGTACTTC.

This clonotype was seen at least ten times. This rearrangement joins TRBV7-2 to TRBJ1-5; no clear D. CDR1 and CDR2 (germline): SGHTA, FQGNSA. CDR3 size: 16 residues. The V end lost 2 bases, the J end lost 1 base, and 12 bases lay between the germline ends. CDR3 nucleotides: TGTGCCAGCAGCTTATGGGGAGGGTCAAGCAATCAGCCCCAGCATTTT. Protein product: CASSLWGGSSNQPQHF.

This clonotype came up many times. The CDR3 nucleotides are TGTGCCAGCACCGTAGCGGGAGCGAAAGAGACCCAGTACTTC. Encoded protein: CASTVAGAKETQYF. The chain joins TRBV12-3 or TRBV12-4 to TRBJ2-5, with 9 bases that match TRBD2. V was pared by 7 bases and J by 3 bases, with 6 bases of the junction left unmatched. The CDR3 is 14 residues long.

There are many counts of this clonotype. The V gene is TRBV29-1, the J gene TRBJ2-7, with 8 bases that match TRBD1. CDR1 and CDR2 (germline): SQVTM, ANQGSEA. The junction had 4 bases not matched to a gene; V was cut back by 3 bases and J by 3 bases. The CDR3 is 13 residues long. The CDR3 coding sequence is TGCAGCGTTGAGGGAGGACAGGGCTACGAGCAGTACTTC. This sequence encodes CSVEGGQGYEQYF.

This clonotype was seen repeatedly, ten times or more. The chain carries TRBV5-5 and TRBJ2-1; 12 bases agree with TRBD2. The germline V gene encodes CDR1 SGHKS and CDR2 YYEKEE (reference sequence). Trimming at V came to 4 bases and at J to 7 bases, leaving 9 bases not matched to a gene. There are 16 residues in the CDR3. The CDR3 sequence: CASSGNLAGGENEQFF. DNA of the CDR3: TGTGCCAGCAGCGGGAATCTAGCGGGAGGGGAGAATGAGCAGTTCTTC.

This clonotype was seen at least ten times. The CDR3 bases are TGCGCCAGCAGCCAAGATCACGGGGGAGCGGAAAAACTGTTTTTT. Translating gives CASSQDHGGAEKLFF. The genes are TRBV4-3 and TRBJ1-4; maybe TRBD1 (5 bases). V gave up 0 bases and J gave up 8 bases, with 13 bases separating them. The CDR3 is 15 residues long. In germline, CDR1 is LGHNA, CDR2 YSLEER.

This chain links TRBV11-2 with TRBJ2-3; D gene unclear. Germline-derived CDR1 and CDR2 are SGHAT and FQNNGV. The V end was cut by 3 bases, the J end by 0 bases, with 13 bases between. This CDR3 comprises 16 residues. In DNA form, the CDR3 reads TGTGCCAGCAGCTTCCCGGACCCGGGTAGCACAGATACGCAGTATTTT. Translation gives CASSFPDPGSTDTQYF.